This T cell receptor beta chain came from a study of shared clonotypes between healthy human individuals. Trimming removed 4 bases from V and 6 bases from J; junction bases left unmatched: 6. CDR1 and CDR2 (germline): SGHRS, YFSETQ. The CDR3 runs 14 residues. Repertoires were generated with immunoSEQ multiplex PCR, while TCRdb's copy carries only in-frame clones and drops some. The profile shows more than 2,000,000 clones, 85% to 95% of them singletons. Sequencing was done on a sample of naive CD4+ T cells from PBMCs. This sample's subset: CD45RA+ positively selected. The receptor's source is a man aged 18 to 35 in good health. Some clones in this sample may be carry-over from other donors' samples. This sequence joins TRBV5-1 and TRBJ2-7, with TRBD1 matching over 11 bases. This CDR3 is CASSLGQGASEQYF. Here the CDR3 DNA reads TGCGCCAGCAGCCTCGGACAGGGGGCCTCCGAGCAGTACTTC.